This T cell receptor (beta chain) was sequenced during a study of CD8 T cells in ankylosing spondylitis. CDR3 length equals 15 residues. Germline CDR1 and CDR2: MGHRA and YSYEKL. V lost 2 bases and J lost 7; bases outside the gene matches: 6. Each CDR3 protein is one row after TCRdb ran MiXCR on the 5' RACE reads. The sample contains some 270,000 distinct CDR3 sequences, under 20% of which appear only once. The receptor was isolated from a male donor with ankylosing spondylitis or in good health (not recorded which). The V and J genes are TRBV4-1 and TRBJ2-7, with 12 bases fitting TRBD1. Sequencing input: blood, either unsorted or a sorted T cell fraction (not recorded which). DNA for the CDR3: TGCGCCAGCAGCCAATGGGGACAGGGGGCGCGGGAGCAGTACTTC. This codes for CASSQWGQGAREQYF.